These 23 T cell receptor beta chains were all obtained from the same sample, sequenced in a study of T cells after yellow fever vaccination. In TCRdb, the 5' RACE reads were re-called with MiXCR into one record per CDR3 protein. The table lists approximately 34,000 distinct CDR3 sequences, less than 8% of them singletons. Sequences were derived from PBMCs, either bulk or a sorted T-cell subset (CD4+, CD8+, memory, or dextramer-sorted; not recorded which), sampled on the day of the first yellow fever vaccination. The receptor set was obtained from a man aged 18 to 30 who received the YFV17D yellow fever vaccine.

This clonotype was recorded a few times. The chain uses TRBV5-4 and TRBJ1-2; D ambiguous. Germline CDR1 and CDR2: SGHNT and YYREEE (reference sequence). Trimming stripped 0 bases from V and 8 bases from J, with 14 bases between. The CDR3 has 14 residues. The CDR3 reads CASSLVHRADGYTF. DNA for the CDR3: TGTGCCAGCAGCTTGGTACACCGGGCGGACGGCTACACCTTC.

The table lists this clonotype with many counts. The chain links TRBV3-1 to TRBJ1-1; 11 nucleotides agree with TRBD1. In germline, CDR1 is LGHDT, CDR2 YNNKEL (reference sequence). This CDR3 spans 15 amino acids. V shed 3 bases and J 4 bases; nucleotides not matched to a gene: 4. The DNA of the CDR3 is TGTGCCAGCAGCCATACCGGGACAGGGGGCACTGAAGCTTTCTTT. This sequence encodes CASSHTGTGGTEAFF.

This clonotype was seen more than once but under ten times. The chain couples TRBV12-3 or TRBV12-4 to TRBJ2-3; D gene unclear. This CDR3 contains 12 residues. V was shortened by 3 bases and J by 4 bases, with 5 bases between the two germline ends. The CDR3 loop is CASSLYPDTQYF. CDR3 nucleotides: TGTGCCAGCAGTTTGTATCCAGATACGCAGTATTTT.

In its sample, this clonotype was seen many times. J is TRBJ1-6 and V is TRBV12-3 or TRBV12-4; no firm D call. The CDR3 consists of 15 residues. The V gene lost 3 bases and the J gene lost 0 bases, with 6 bases spanning the gap. In DNA form, the CDR3 reads TGTGCCAGCAGTTTGGCTAGCTCCTATAATTCACCCCTCCACTTT. This encodes CASSLASSYNSPLHF.

This clonotype is medium-sized (0.01 to 0.1%) in the sample. The chain carries TRBV11-2 and TRBJ2-7; no definite D call. The CDR3 contains 13 residues. Germline loops: CDR1 SGHAT, CDR2 FQNNGV. V was cut by 1 base and J by 4 bases, with 8 bases left in between. The CDR3 bases are TGTGCCAGCAGCTTAGTCGTCGGATACGAGCAGTACTTC. Protein: CASSLVVGYEQYF.

This clonotype was picked up a small number of times. This chain connects TRBV4-1 to TRBJ2-1, with D unclear. CDR1 is MGHRA and CDR2 is YSYEKL in the germline V gene. CDR3 size: 17 residues. Between the trimmed V and J ends, which lost 2 bases and 1 base, there was a span of 15 bases. In DNA form, the CDR3 reads TGCGCCAGCAGCCAACCTACGGGTTATGGGTCCTACAATGAGCAGTTCTTC. Residues: CASSQPTGYGSYNEQFF.

This clonotype showed up many times. The chain combines TRBV27 with TRBJ2-3; 9 nucleotides match TRBD1. V trimming: 3 bases; J trimming: 6 bases; junction bases outside the gene matches: 7. The V gene's germline CDR1 is MNHEY and CDR2 SMNVEV (reference sequence). The CDR3 is made up of 15 amino acids. The CDR3 here is CASSFTNRGRDTQYF. For the CDR3, the DNA is TGTGCCAGCAGTTTTACTAACAGGGGGCGGGATACGCAGTATTTT.

This clonotype has only a few counts. J is TRBJ2-3 and V is TRBV5-4; 13 nucleotides align to TRBD2. V shed 4 bases and J 1 base; nucleotides not matched to a gene: 3. The V gene's germline CDR1 is SGHNT and CDR2 YYREEE (reference sequence). The CDR3 covers 16 residues. The CDR3 bases are TGTGCCAGCAGCGCCGGGACTAGCGGGGGCACAGATACGCAGTATTTT. It yields the protein CASSAGTSGGTDTQYF.

The chain is built from TRBV20-1 and TRBJ2-1; D possibly corresponds to TRBD2 (6 bases). The germline gives CDR1 DFQATT, CDR2 SNEGSKA (reference sequence). V was pared by 3 bases and J by 8 bases, with 17 bases between. CDR3 size: 14 residues. The CDR3 here is CSASVLARHDEQFF. Written as DNA, the CDR3 is TGCAGTGCTAGTGTCCTAGCGCGTCACGATGAGCAGTTCTTC.

The sample holds many counts of this clonotype. This sequence joins TRBV27 and TRBJ2-7; the D gene is possibly TRBD1 (6 bases). Trimming shortened V by 3 bases and J by 2 bases, and 17 bases separated the two germline ends. Germline CDR1 and CDR2: MNHEY and SMNVEV (reference sequence). The CDR3 runs to 16 residues. CDR3 loop: CASSFASGTPTYEQYF. The CDR3 bases are TGTGCCAGCAGTTTCGCATCCGGGACACCAACCTACGAGCAGTACTTC.

This clonotype was seen many times. This chain links TRBV10-3 with TRBJ2-2; TRBD2 aligns across 7 bases. CDR1 is ENHRY, CDR2 SYGVKD, per germline. CDR3 length: 13 amino acids. With V trimmed by 11 bases and J by 5 bases, 8 bases remained unmatched. The CDR3 loop is CAAGREGTGELFF. For the CDR3, the DNA is TGTGCCGCAGGGAGGGAAGGAACCGGGGAGCTGTTTTTT.

There are many counts of this clonotype. The rearrangement links TRBV21-1 to TRBJ1-5. TRBV21-1 is a recognized pseudogene. The CDR3 consists of 17 residues. The CDR3: CASSKGRVGVDAQPQHF. The CDR3, as DNA: TGTGCCAGCAGCAAAGGGCGGGTCGGTGTTGATGCCCAGCCCCAGCATTTT.

This clonotype was seen ten or more times. The V gene is TRBV7-2, the J gene TRBJ2-5; the match to TRBD2 covers 7 bases. Germline V gene lookup returns CDR1 SGHTA and CDR2 FQGNSA. This CDR3 contains 15 residues. Germline trimming cut 5 bases from V and 4 bases from J; bases unmatched to any gene: 10. The CDR3 coding sequence is TGTGCCAGCAGCCGGGTTCCAACTAGCGTAGAGACCCAGTACTTC. It encodes CASSRVPTSVETQYF.

This chain uses TRBV4-2 with TRBJ2-3, with D possibly matching TRBD1 (6 bases). The CDR3 length is 17 residues. V was shortened by 3 bases and J by 3 bases, with 19 bases between the two germline ends. Germline CDR1 is LGHNA and CDR2 is YNFKEQ. The CDR3 bases are TGTGCCAGCAGCCAGTACCGGCAGGGGTTATGGACAGATACGCAGTATTTT. This translates into CASSQYRQGLWTDTQYF.

This clonotype was counted ten times or more. The gene calls are TRBV4-3 and TRBJ1-6, with 7 bases matching TRBD1. The CDR3 loop spans 15 amino acids. V shed 1 base, J shed 10 bases, and the junction held 7 bases outside the gene matches. Germline lookup yields CDR1 LGHNA and CDR2 YSLEER. Written as DNA, the CDR3 is TGCGCCAGCAGCCAAGGCAGGGGGTTAGACTCACCCCTCCACTTT. Amino acid sequence: CASSQGRGLDSPLHF.

The table lists this clonotype with many counts. The chain is built from TRBV7-9 and TRBJ1-1; D ambiguous. Germline V gives CDR1 SEHNR, CDR2 FQNEAQ (reference sequence). The ends were cut back, 0 bases at V and 3 bases at J, with 8 bases in the middle. This CDR3 region has 14 residues. CDR3 DNA sequence: TGTGCCAGCAGCTTAGCGAATCGGTACACTGAAGCTTTCTTT. The encoded protein is CASSLANRYTEAFF.

This clonotype has a count of ten or more. The chain has TRBV28 and TRBJ2-4, with D maybe TRBD2 (6 bases). This CDR3 comprises 14 residues. The V end lost 6 bases, the J end lost 8 bases, and 17 bases lay between the germline ends. CDR1 and CDR2 from the germline V gene are MDHEN and SYDVKM. The CDR3 protein is CASSLVGGRHIQYF. The CDR3 DNA sequence: TGTGCCAGCAGCTTGGTCGGGGGTCGTCACATTCAGTACTTC.

This clonotype was counted ten times or more. This chain uses TRBV11-2 with TRBJ2-3; 8 nucleotides match TRBD2. Germline V CDR1 and CDR2: SGHAT, FQNNGV. V lost 4 bases and J lost 5; bases outside the gene matches: 8. The CDR3 runs 15 residues. The CDR3 spells CASSSLGGAGDTQYF. CDR3 DNA: TGTGCCAGCAGCTCTCTCGGGGGGGCCGGAGATACGCAGTATTTT.

Ten or more counts support this clonotype. The chain joins TRBV12-3 or TRBV12-4 to TRBJ1-3; 7 bases match TRBD1. The length of the CDR3 is 16 residues. The ends lost 3 bases at V and 1 base at J; junction bases unmatched: 6. The CDR3 coding sequence is TGTGCCAGCAGTTTCTCAGGGGGGAGGTCTGGAAACACCATATATTTT. This translates into CASSFSGGRSGNTIYF.

This clonotype was seen many times. The chain combines TRBV20-1 with TRBJ2-2, with D perhaps matching TRBD1 (5 bases). Trimming pared 5 bases from V and 0 bases from J, leaving 10 bases between. Germline V gives CDR1 DFQATT, CDR2 SNEGSKA (reference sequence). The CDR3 sequence is 14 residues long. The CDR3, as DNA: TGCAGTGCTCAGAGCAGGGCGAACACCGGGGAGCTGTTTTTT. It codes for CSAQSRANTGELFF.

This clonotype occurred many times. V usage is TRBV5-1 and J usage is TRBJ1-2, with unresolved D. Trimming cost V 1 base and J 7 bases, with 11 bases left between them. The germline V gene has CDR1 SGHRS and CDR2 YFSETQ. The CDR3 extends over 13 amino acids. The CDR3 loop reads CASSLRAEGGYTF. The CDR3, as DNA: TGCGCCAGCAGCTTGCGAGCCGAGGGTGGCTACACCTTC.

V usage is TRBV6-2 or TRBV6-3 and J usage is TRBJ2-3; D not certain. CDR1 MNHEY and CDR2 SVGEGT come from the germline V gene. This CDR3 has 13 residues. The V and J ends lost 5 bases and 6 bases respectively, with 12 bases between them. The CDR3 nucleotides read TGTGCCAGCAGTCTCCAGGCCACGGATACGCAGTATTTT. Its translation is CASSLQATDTQYF.

This clonotype was observed a handful of times. The chain combines TRBV5-5 with TRBJ2-3, with D perhaps TRBD1 (7 bases). CDR3 length: 16 residues. The V end lost 4 bases, the J end lost 6 bases, and 21 bases lay between the germline ends. CDR1 is SGHKS and CDR2 is YYEKEE in the germline V gene (reference sequence). CDR3 residues: CASSRAGRTGGDTQYF. CDR3 nucleotides: TGTGCCAGCAGCCGGGCGGGACGGACAGGTGGGGATACGCAGTATTTT.